This is a list of T cell receptor beta chains from one sample in a study of CD8 T cells in ankylosing spondylitis. Via MiXCR, TCRdb re-called the 5' RACE reads, giving one row per CDR3 protein. The sample carries 350,000 or so distinct CDR3 sequences, 7.5% to 9% recorded once. Material for sequencing was blood, either unsorted or a sorted T cell fraction (not recorded which). Receptors originate from a male donor with ankylosing spondylitis. Both conserved end residues are part of each CDR3. The D gene is left open where the match is weak. Clone size is not always given. Where it is, it says once, few, many or a class for expanded clones.

j_gene,d_gene,len,v_gene,abundance,CDR3aa,CDR3nt
TRBJ2-7,TRBD2,20,TRBV28,many,CASSRLGLAGGPGEVDEQYF,TGTGCCAGCAGTAGACTGGGACTAGCGGGAGGGCCGGGGGAGGTGGACGAGCAGTACTTC
TRBJ2-7,-,12,TRBV7-9,once,CASSTGVYEQYF,TGTGCCAGCAGCACCGGGGTATACGAGCAGTACTTC
TRBJ2-3,TRBD2,17,TRBV18,-,CASSPPPTSGYTDTQYF,TGTGCCAGCTCACCACCCCCGACTAGCGGATACACAGATACGCAGTATTTT
TRBJ2-3,TRBD1,14,TRBV12-3/TRBV12-4,few,CASCLVTGMDTQYF,TGTGCCAGCTGCCTCGTGACAGGGATGGATACGCAGTATTTT
TRBJ2-5,TRBD2,14,TRBV29-1,few,CSVEWGGDQETQYF,TGCAGCGTTGAATGGGGAGGGGACCAAGAGACCCAGTACTTC
TRBJ2-5,-,13,TRBV12-3/TRBV12-4,-,CASSGGRQETQYF,TGTGCCAGCAGCGGCGGGCGGCAAGAGACCCAGTACTTC
TRBJ2-5,-,16,TRBV9,few,CASSATVWGWQETQYF,TGTGCCAGCAGCGCTACAGTTTGGGGATGGCAAGAGACCCAGTACTTC
TRBJ2-2,-,13,TRBV28,-,CASSFVLAGELFF,TGTGCCAGCAGTTTTGTCCTAGCCGGGGAGCTGTTTTTT
TRBJ1-3,-,13,TRBV20-1,-,CSARFTSGNTIYF,TGCAGTGCTAGATTTACCTCTGGAAACACCATATATTTT
TRBJ2-2,-,13,TRBV12-3/TRBV12-4,-,CATSVPNTGELFF,TGTGCCACTTCTGTCCCGAACACCGGGGAGCTGTTTTTT
TRBJ2-6,TRBD1,15,TRBV30,-,CAWSPDRVGANVLTF,TGTGCCTGGAGTCCTGACAGGGTTGGGGCCAACGTCCTGACTTTC
TRBJ2-3,-,15,TRBV6-1,few,CASKFTSQGTDTQYF,TGTGCCAGCAAATTTACGTCGCAGGGCACAGATACGCAGTATTTT
TRBJ2-5,-,16,TRBV29-1,few,CSVEDRWEVFQETQYF,TGCAGCGTTGAAGATCGCTGGGAGGTATTCCAAGAGACCCAGTACTTC
TRBJ2-7,TRBD2,13,TRBV20-1,-,CSASYSGSYEQYF,TGCAGTGCTAGTTACAGCGGGAGCTACGAGCAGTACTTC
TRBJ2-7,TRBD1,15,TRBV5-1,many,CASTVGQGKTHEQYF,TGCGCCAGCACAGTCGGACAGGGGAAGACCCACGAGCAGTACTTC
TRBJ2-3,-,13,TRBV10-3,many,CAISPMGTDTQYF,TGTGCCATCAGTCCGATGGGGACAGATACGCAGTATTTT
TRBJ1-2,TRBD1,15,TRBV6-1,few,CASSPHRGFNYGYTF,TGTGCCAGCAGCCCCCACAGGGGGTTTAACTATGGCTACACCTTC
TRBJ2-3,-,14,TRBV5-5,few,CASSLDQSTDTQYF,TGTGCCAGCAGCTTGGATCAGAGCACAGATACGCAGTATTTT
TRBJ2-7,-,14,TRBV7-9,few,CASSHKAGLYEQYF,TGTGCCAGCAGTCACAAGGCCGGTCTCTACGAGCAGTACTTC
TRBJ2-5,TRBD1,16,TRBV12-3/TRBV12-4,-,CASSLTGGAGKETQYF,TGTGCCAGCAGCCTAACAGGGGGCGCGGGTAAGGAGACCCAGTACTTC
TRBJ2-1,TRBD2,16,TRBV4-2,-,CASSQDPGLADNEQFF,TGTGCCAGCAGCCAAGATCCGGGACTAGCGGACAATGAGCAGTTCTTC
TRBJ2-1,-,14,TRBV28,few,CASRGPGVVTEQFF,TGTGCCAGCAGGGGACCCGGGGTGGTGACTGAGCAGTTCTTC
TRBJ2-3,TRBD1,15,TRBV29-1,many,CSVEGTGGSTDTQYF,TGCAGCGTTGAAGGGACAGGGGGCTCCACAGATACGCAGTATTTT
TRBJ2-5,-,13,TRBV20-1,few,CSARADSQETQYF,TGCAGTGCTAGAGCCGACAGCCAAGAGACCCAGTACTTC
TRBJ2-7,-,12,TRBV5-1,many,CASSPEGDEQYF,TGCGCCAGCAGCCCCGAGGGAGACGAGCAGTACTTC
TRBJ1-4,-,15,TRBV4-2,-,CASSQDPQKDEKLFF,TGTGCCAGCAGCCAAGATCCCCAGAAGGATGAAAAACTGTTTTTT
TRBJ2-7,-,13,TRBV24-1,few,CAPNPDSSYEQYF,TGTGCCCCCAATCCCGACAGCTCCTACGAGCAGTACTTC
TRBJ2-1,TRBD2,17,TRBV5-1,few,CASSLGLAGDFRREQFF,TGCGCCAGCAGCTTGGGACTAGCGGGAGACTTCCGACGAGAGCAGTTCTTC
TRBJ2-7,TRBD2,15,TRBV12-3/TRBV12-4,many,CASRGGREGSYEQYF,TGTGCCAGCCGGGGGGGAAGGGAGGGCTCCTACGAGCAGTACTTC
TRBJ2-1,TRBD2,17,TRBV9,many,CASSVVLAGDSYNEQFF,TGTGCCAGCAGCGTAGTACTTGCGGGAGATTCCTACAATGAGCAGTTCTTC
TRBJ2-1,TRBD2,15,TRBV20-1,many,CSVVKASGYYNEQFF,TGCAGTGTAGTGAAGGCTAGCGGGTATTACAATGAGCAGTTCTTC
TRBJ2-3,-,13,TRBV20-1,-,CSARWGGTDTQYF,TGCAGTGCTAGGTGGGGAGGCACAGATACGCAGTATTTT
TRBJ1-4,TRBD1,16,TRBV12-3/TRBV12-4,-,CASSGDRAIVREKLFF,TGTGCCAGCAGTGGGGACAGGGCAATCGTTCGGGAAAAACTGTTTTTT
TRBJ2-1,TRBD1,15,TRBV12-5,few,CASGRRQGRSNEQFF,TGTGCTAGTGGCCGTCGACAGGGCCGGAGCAATGAGCAGTTCTTC
TRBJ2-7,-,11,TRBV29-1,few,CSAGHGGEQYF,TGCAGCGCTGGGCATGGAGGAGAGCAGTACTTC
TRBJ1-1,-,16,TRBV7-2,-,CASSPDSQRWDTEAFF,TGTGCCAGCAGCCCGGACAGCCAAAGGTGGGACACTGAAGCTTTCTTT
TRBJ2-7,TRBD2,16,TRBV9,few,CASSSLGTSGIGEQYF,TGTGCCAGCAGCTCCCTTGGAACTAGCGGGATCGGAGAGCAGTACTTC
TRBJ2-1,TRBD2,18,TRBV20-1,-,CSARPKSSGSLPLKEQFF,TGCAGTGCTAGGCCGAAATCTAGCGGGTCCCTCCCCTTAAAAGAGCAGTTCTTC
TRBJ2-1,TRBD2,15,TRBV9,-,CASSARLAGANEQFF,TGTGCCAGCAGCGCCAGACTAGCGGGGGCCAATGAGCAGTTCTTC
TRBJ2-3,TRBD2,16,TRBV3-1,few,CASSHQLAPSTDTQYF,TGTGCCAGCAGCCATCAACTAGCGCCCTCCACAGATACGCAGTATTTT
TRBJ1-2,TRBD1,14,TRBV29-1,many,CSVGGDRDTYGYTF,TGCAGCGTTGGAGGGGACAGGGACACCTATGGCTACACCTTC
TRBJ2-1,TRBD2,16,TRBV12-3/TRBV12-4,few,CASSFYSGRAYNEQFF,TGTGCCAGCAGTTTTTATAGCGGGAGGGCCTACAATGAGCAGTTCTTC
TRBJ2-4,-,15,TRBV11-1,few,CASSSRVVAKNIQYF,TGTGCCAGCAGCTCCCGGGTAGTAGCCAAAAACATTCAGTACTTC
TRBJ2-2,-,13,TRBV6-5,many,CASSYANTGELFF,TGTGCCAGCAGTTACGCAAACACCGGGGAGCTGTTTTTT
TRBJ2-5,-,14,TRBV27,-,CASSLSAGAETQYF,TGTGCCAGCAGTTTATCGGCAGGGGCAGAGACCCAGTACTTC
TRBJ2-1,TRBD2,20,TRBV11-1,few,CASSKSAGTFQAGAYNEQFF,TGTGCCAGCAGTAAATCCGCAGGGACCTTTCAAGCGGGGGCCTACAATGAGCAGTTCTTC
TRBJ2-3,TRBD2,19,TRBV20-1,few,CSARGLGKREGSLTDTQYF,TGCAGTGCTAGAGGTCTCGGGAAGCGGGAGGGTTCCCTTACAGATACGCAGTATTTT
TRBJ2-3,-,12,TRBV20-1,-,CSAPLATDTQYF,TGCAGTGCTCCACTAGCAACAGATACGCAGTATTTT
TRBJ1-2,TRBD1,14,TRBV29-1,few,CSVGGQATNYGYTF,TGCAGCGTTGGGGGACAGGCGACTAACTATGGCTACACCTTC